The entry that follows covers one T cell receptor (beta chain) sequence. The CDR3 runs 12 residues. V gave up 5 bases and J gave up 8 bases, with 10 bases separating them. Per the germline V gene, CDR1 is SEHNR and CDR2 is FQNEAQ (reference sequence). The method was immunoSEQ multiplex PCR; TCRdb's version includes in-frame clones alone and lacks a portion of them. The sample contains roughly 12,000 clones, nearly 80% of which appear only once. This entry comes from a study of T cells after somatic rescue of genetic block. The rearrangement links TRBV7-9 to TRBJ2-1, with D possibly TRBD1 on 7 matching bases. Input material: peripheral blood mononuclear cells (PBMCs). The sequence was obtained from a boy between 10 and 17 years old. The CDR3 here is CASSLRGDEQFF. CDR3 nucleotide sequence: TGTGCCAGCAGCCTCAGGGGGGATGAGCAGTTCTTC.